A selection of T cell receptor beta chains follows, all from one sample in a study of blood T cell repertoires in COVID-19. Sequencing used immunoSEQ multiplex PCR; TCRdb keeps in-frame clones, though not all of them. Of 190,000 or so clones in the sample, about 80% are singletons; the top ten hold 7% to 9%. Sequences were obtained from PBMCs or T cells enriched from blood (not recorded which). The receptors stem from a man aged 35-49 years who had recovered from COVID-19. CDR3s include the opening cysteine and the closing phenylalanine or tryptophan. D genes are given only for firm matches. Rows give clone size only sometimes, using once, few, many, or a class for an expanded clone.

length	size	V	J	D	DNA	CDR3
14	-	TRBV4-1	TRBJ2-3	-	TGCGCCAGCAGCCAAGATATAGTCGCAGATACGCAGTATTTT	CASSQDIVADTQYF
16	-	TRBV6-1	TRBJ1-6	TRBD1	TGTGCCAGCAGTGAATGGGCCGGGACAGGGAATTCACCCCTCCACTTT	CASSEWAGTGNSPLHF
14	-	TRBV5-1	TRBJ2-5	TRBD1	TGCGCCAGCAGCCCTGGGACAGGGGGGGAGACCCAGTACTTC	CASSPGTGGETQYF
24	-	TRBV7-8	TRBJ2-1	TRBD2	TGTGCCAGCAGCCCAATCACGCCCCAGTGGAACCTAGCGGGGGGTCCCAGCTCCTACAATGAGCAGTTCTTC	CASSPITPQWNLAGGPSSYNEQFF
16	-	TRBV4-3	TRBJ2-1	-	TGCGCCAGCAGCCAAGTGGCTGTCAGCTCCTACAATGAGCAGTTCTTC	CASSQVAVSSYNEQFF
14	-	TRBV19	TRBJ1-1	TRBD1	TGTGCCAGTAGTAAGGGACAGGGGGCGGGCGTAGCTTTCTTT	CASSKGQGAGVAFF
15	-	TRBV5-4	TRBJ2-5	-	TGTGCCAGCAGCTCGGGGAACGGGAAGGAAGAGACCCAGTACTTC	CASSSGNGKEETQYF
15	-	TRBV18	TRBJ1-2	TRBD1	TGTGCCAGCTCACCTGGGACAGGGGCCGTCTATGGCTACACCTTC	CASSPGTGAVYGYTF
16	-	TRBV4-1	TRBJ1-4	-	TGCGCCAGCAGCCAAAAGCCAGGGCGATCAAATGAAAAACTGTTTTTT	CASSQKPGRSNEKLFF
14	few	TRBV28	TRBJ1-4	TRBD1	TGTGCCACCGAGTTGACAGGGGGTGGTGAAAAACTGTTTTTT	CATELTGGGEKLFF
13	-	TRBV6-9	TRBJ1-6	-	TGTGCCAGCAGTTACTGGGGGGATTCACCCCTCCACTTT	CASSYWGDSPLHF